These 30 T cell receptor beta chains were sequenced from one sample in a study of T cells after yellow fever vaccination. TCRdb called the 5' RACE reads again in MiXCR, with one record for every CDR3 protein. The profile shows around 340,000 distinct CDR3 sequences, approximately 9% of them singletons. The sample here was PBMCs, taken on the day of the first yellow fever vaccination. All receptors derive from a man aged 18-30 years who received the YFV17D yellow fever vaccine.

In its sample, this clonotype was seen many times. This chain connects TRBV9 to TRBJ2-5, with 7 bases aligning to TRBD2. The junction had 7 bases not matched to a gene; V was cut back by 4 bases and J by 4 bases. CDR1 SGDLS and CDR2 YYNGEE come from the germline V gene. The CDR3 has 14 residues. The CDR3 spells CASSSTSLSETQYF. Here the CDR3 DNA reads TGTGCCAGCAGCTCGACTAGCCTTTCAGAGACCCAGTACTTC. Complete variable domain (other parts from reference TRBV9 and TRBJ2-5): DSGVTQTPKHLITATGQRVTLRCSPRSGDLSVYWYQQSLDQGLQFLIQYYNGEERAKGNILERFSAQQFPDLHSELNLSSLELGDSALYFCASSSTSLSETQYFGPGTRLLVL.

In its sample, this clonotype was seen a few times. The chain carries TRBV9 and TRBJ2-2, with 11 bases that match TRBD2. Germline-derived CDR1 and CDR2 are SGDLS and YYNGEE. The CDR3 length is 17 residues. J lost 2 bases, V lost 2 bases, and 5 bases had no gene match. As DNA, the CDR3 is TGTGCCAGCAGCGTGACTAGCGGGGCCGTAAACACCGGGGAGCTGTTTTTT. Translation gives CASSVTSGAVNTGELFF.

A few counts support this clonotype. The chain uses TRBV7-2 and TRBJ1-4; D gene ambiguous. This CDR3 region has 17 residues. The V and J ends lost 1 base and 8 bases respectively, with 20 bases between them. The germline V gene encodes CDR1 SGHTA and CDR2 FQGNSA. The CDR3 nucleotides are TGTGCCAGCAGCTTAGGATTGACACCGGCCGGGAGGGAAAAACTGTTTTTT. Translated: CASSLGLTPAGREKLFF.

This clonotype was seen a handful of times. V gene TRBV23-1 combines with J gene TRBJ2-2; 11 nucleotides match TRBD2. TRBV23-1 is designated an ORF whose function remains uncertain. The CDR3 loop spans 17 amino acids. Unmatched junction bases numbered 6, after V lost 3 bases and J lost 3 bases. The CDR3 region has the DNA TGCGCCAGCAGTCACTCGACTAGCGGGGACTACACCGGGGAGCTGTTTTTT. Translating gives CASSHSTSGDYTGELFF.

The chain employs TRBV3-1 and TRBJ2-5; D unclear. The CDR3 is made up of 16 amino acids. Per germline, CDR1 LGHDT and CDR2 YNNKEL (reference sequence). The V and J ends lost 0 bases and 1 base respectively, with 12 bases between them. DNA of the CDR3: TGTGCCAGCAGCCAAGATAGTAGACGCCGCCAAGAGACCCAGTACTTC. Residues: CASSQDSRRRQETQYF.

This clonotype was seen only a few times. The chain recombines TRBV5-1 with TRBJ1-3, with D possibly matching TRBD1 (6 bases). V lost 5 bases and J lost 4, with 13 bases in between. This CDR3 spans 14 amino acids. In germline, CDR1 is SGHRS, CDR2 YFSETQ. CDR3 region: CASSLGTHGNTIYF. CDR3 sequence (DNA): TGCGCCAGCAGTTTAGGGACACACGGAAACACCATATATTTT.

This chain connects TRBV12-3 or TRBV12-4 to TRBJ1-2; TRBD1 might be the D (6 bases). With 4 bases removed from V and 2 bases from J, the gap between germline ends came to 8 bases. The CDR3 runs 13 residues. CDR3 protein: CASSYRENYGYTF. In DNA, the CDR3 is TGTGCCAGCAGTTACAGGGAAAACTATGGCTACACCTTC.

This chain joins TRBV20-1 and TRBJ2-2; a weak D match, TRBD2 (7 bases). CDR1 and CDR2 (germline): DFQATT, SNEGSKA (reference sequence). This CDR3 comprises 18 residues. V dropped 5 bases and J dropped 2 bases, with 24 bases sitting between them. CDR3 in amino acids: CSAPHYPMGGANTGELFF. The CDR3 nucleotides are TGCAGTGCTCCGCACTATCCTATGGGGGGGGCCAACACCGGGGAGCTGTTTTTT.

CDR3 bases: TGTGCCAGCTCACGGGGACAAAGCTATGGCTACACCTTC. This translates into CASSRGQSYGYTF. The rearrangement links TRBV18 to TRBJ1-2; tentatively, D is TRBD1 (6 bases). The CDR3 has 13 amino acids. Germline assignment: CDR1 KGHSH and CDR2 LQKENI. V was trimmed by 4 bases and J by 4 bases, leaving 10 bases between them.

The CDR3 spells CASSFLSRSTEAFF. DNA of the CDR3: TGTGCCAGCAGCTTCCTGTCTCGGAGCACTGAAGCTTTCTTT. The V call is TRBV6-2 or TRBV6-3, the J call TRBJ1-1; D is unclear. Germline assignment: CDR1 MNHEY and CDR2 SVGEGT. CDR3 length: 14 amino acids. V shed 6 bases and J shed 4 bases, with 15 bases lying between them.

The rearrangement joins TRBV10-3 to TRBJ2-7, with 7 bases identical to TRBD2. V lost 8 bases, J lost 9 bases, and 13 bases stayed unmatched. This CDR3 contains 13 residues. Germline CDR1 is ENHRY and CDR2 is SYGVKD. Here the CDR3 DNA reads TGTGCCATCCGTGGCGGGGGACCTTTTGGGCAGTACGTC. Its translation: CAIRGGGPFGQYV.

This clonotype came up many times. This chain joins TRBV7-2 and TRBJ2-1; the D gene is possibly TRBD2 (5 bases). Germline lookup yields CDR1 SGHTA and CDR2 FQGNSA. CDR3 length equals 15 residues. Between the trimmed V and J ends, which lost 3 bases and 7 bases, there was a span of 16 bases. CDR3 amino acids: CASSLDSGRRNEQFF. The CDR3 bases are TGTGCCAGCAGCTTGGACTCGGGCAGGCGGAATGAGCAGTTCTTC.

This clonotype was picked up a small number of times. The gene calls are TRBV4-3 and TRBJ2-5; TRBD2 matches at 11 bases. In germline, CDR1 is LGHNA, CDR2 YSLEER. Trimming at V came to 0 bases and at J to 3 bases, leaving 6 bases not matched to a gene. The CDR3 contains 17 residues. DNA for the CDR3: TGCGCCAGCAGCCAAGAGGGGCTAGCGGGGGGTAAAGAGACCCAGTACTTC. It encodes CASSQEGLAGGKETQYF.

The rearrangement uses TRBV15 and TRBJ2-1; 9 bases map to TRBD2. The ends lost 0 bases at V and 9 bases at J; junction bases unmatched: 3. This CDR3 region has 14 residues. Germline CDR1 reads LNHNV; CDR2 reads YYDKDF (reference sequence). The CDR3, as DNA: TGTGCCACCAGCAGAGATCTAGCGGGGTCTGAGCAGTTCTTC. Its translation is CATSRDLAGSEQFF.

This clonotype was detected ten times or more. V usage is TRBV29-1 and J usage is TRBJ1-1; no firm D call. V was clipped by 5 bases and J by 4 bases, with 11 bases between them. CDR1 SQVTM and CDR2 ANQGSEA come from the germline V gene. This CDR3 comprises 12 residues. CDR3: CSVRFQPTEAFF. CDR3 bases: TGCAGCGTTAGGTTCCAGCCCACTGAAGCTTTCTTT.

V and J are TRBV4-1 and TRBJ1-2; a possible D gene is TRBD1 (5 bases). Trimming shortened V by 3 bases and J by 8 bases, and 19 bases separated the two germline ends. CDR3 length equals 15 residues. CDR1 and CDR2 from the germline V gene are MGHRA and YSYEKL. CDR3 loop: CASSHIYQGDGGYTF. Written as DNA, the CDR3 is TGCGCCAGCAGCCATATTTACCAGGGAGATGGAGGCTACACCTTC.

This clonotype was seen a few times. This chain uses TRBV20-1 with TRBJ1-5; the D gene is possibly TRBD1 (5 bases). Germline V gene sequence: CDR1 DFQATT, CDR2 SNEGSKA (reference sequence). Trimming cost V 0 bases and J 5 bases, with 20 bases left between them. The CDR3 consists of 17 residues. CDR3: CSAREQSGLTGYQPQHF. The DNA for the CDR3 is TGCAGTGCTAGAGAGCAATCAGGGTTAACTGGCTATCAGCCCCAGCATTTT.

This clonotype came up a few times. The chain recombines TRBV14 with TRBJ2-3; 7 positions match TRBD1. Germline V lookup: CDR1 SGHDN, CDR2 FVKESK. With 4 bases clipped from V and 6 bases from J, the junction kept 10 bases outside the gene matches. This CDR3 has 15 residues. As DNA, the CDR3 is TGTGCCAGCAGCCGTTTGACAGGGTTTTCCGATACGCAGTATTTT. Translating it yields CASSRLTGFSDTQYF.

This clonotype appeared a few times. The chain employs TRBV9 and TRBJ1-1; D is ambiguous. The germline CDR1 and CDR2 sequences are SGDLS and YYNGEE. The V end was cut by 0 bases, the J end by 1 base, with 10 bases between. This CDR3 comprises 15 residues. The CDR3 DNA reads as TGTGCCAGCAGCGTAGCACCGCAGGAGAACACTGAAGCTTTCTTT. As protein: CASSVAPQENTEAFF. Variable domain in full (rest from reference TRBV9 and TRBJ1-1): DSGVTQTPKHLITATGQRVTLRCSPRSGDLSVYWYQQSLDQGLQFLIQYYNGEERAKGNILERFSAQQFPDLHSELNLSSLELGDSALYFCASSVAPQENTEAFFGQGTRLTVV.

This clonotype was detected a few times. The chain joins TRBV7-6 to TRBJ2-5, with TRBD2 matching 14 bases. In germline, CDR1 is SGHVS, CDR2 FNYEAQ. The CDR3 length is 16 residues. V was clipped by 5 bases and J by 4 bases; unmatched bases: 6. The DNA of the CDR3 is TGTGCCAGCAGCGTGAGACTAGCGGGGGGGGGAGAGACCCAGTACTTC. Its protein is CASSVRLAGGGETQYF.

The gene calls are TRBV20-1 and TRBJ2-3; TRBD1 or TRBD2 may be the D gene (5 bases each). The CDR3 covers 15 residues. Trimming cost V 6 bases and J 4 bases, with 20 bases left between them. The germline CDR1 and CDR2 sequences are DFQATT and SNEGSKA (reference sequence). CDR3 in DNA: TGCAGTGCCGGATTTCCGGGGCCGAGAGCAGATACGCAGTATTTT. This sequence encodes CSAGFPGPRADTQYF.

In this sample, this clonotype turned up a few times. V usage is TRBV7-8 and J usage is TRBJ2-1; the match to TRBD2 covers 9 bases. CDR1 is SGHVS and CDR2 is FQNEAQ in the germline V gene. After removal of 1 base from V and 6 bases from J, the junction contained 13 bases not matched to a gene. The CDR3 runs 18 residues. CDR3 bases: TGTGCCAGCAGCTTAGTCCCTTTCACCCAGCGGGGGGTCAATGAGCAGTTCTTC. It translates to CASSLVPFTQRGVNEQFF.

This chain connects TRBV9 to TRBJ2-7; D is unclear. Germline V gene data show CDR1 as SGDLS and CDR2 as YYNGEE. The CDR3 covers 14 residues. The germline V and J ends were trimmed by 0 bases and 6 bases, with 13 bases remaining between them. The CDR3 loop reads CASSVDSLRAEQYF. CDR3 sequence (DNA): TGTGCCAGCAGCGTAGATAGCCTGCGCGCCGAGCAGTACTTC.

This clonotype has only a few counts. The chain uses TRBV5-5 and TRBJ2-5; TRBD2 matches 7 bases. The germline V gene has CDR1 SGHKS and CDR2 YYEKEE (reference sequence). The V and J ends lost 0 bases and 5 bases, in that order; junction bases with no gene match: 4. The CDR3 is made up of 14 amino acids. CDR3 DNA sequence: TGTGCCAGCAGCTTGGTTGGGGGGGTGGAGACCCAGTACTTC. Translating it yields CASSLVGGVETQYF.

A few counts support this clonotype. This chain links TRBV20-1 with TRBJ1-6, with 11 bases matching TRBD1. Trimming at V came to 6 bases and at J to 9 bases, leaving 4 bases not matched to a gene. CDR1 and CDR2 (germline): DFQATT, SNEGSKA (reference sequence). The CDR3 spans 13 residues. CDR3 sequence (DNA): TGCAGTGCACCGGGACAGGGGGTTTCACCCCTCCACTTT. Protein sequence: CSAPGQGVSPLHF.

This clonotype has a handful of counts. The chain is built from TRBV28 and TRBJ2-2, with 7 nucleotides matching TRBD2. From germline, CDR1 is MDHEN and CDR2 SYDVKM. V trimming: 7 bases; J trimming: 5 bases; junction bases outside the gene matches: 10. This CDR3 has 15 residues. The CDR3 sequence: CASISSREGTGELFF. CDR3 nucleotide sequence: TGTGCCAGCATCTCTTCTAGGGAGGGGACCGGGGAGCTGTTTTTT.

V and J are TRBV5-1 and TRBJ2-7; TRBD2 might be the D (6 bases). V was pared by 0 bases and J by 7 bases, with 17 bases between. Per germline, CDR1 SGHRS and CDR2 YFSETQ. This CDR3 is built from 15 residues. Written as DNA, the CDR3 is TGCGCCAGCAGCTTGGCCCTCGGGGGAAGGGGAGAGCAGTACTTC. It encodes CASSLALGGRGEQYF.

This chain uses TRBV24-1 with TRBJ2-3; 9 bases line up with TRBD1. This CDR3 is built from 15 residues. Unmatched junction bases numbered 4, after V lost 3 bases and J lost 4 bases. Germline assignment: CDR1 KGHDR and CDR2 SFDVKD. The CDR3 nucleotides are TGTGCCACCAGTGATGGGACAGGGTTGGCAGATACGCAGTATTTT. It specifies CATSDGTGLADTQYF.

This chain uses TRBV5-8 with TRBJ2-7, with D possibly TRBD1 on 7 matching bases. The CDR3 contains 14 residues. With 0 bases removed from V and 6 bases from J, the gap between germline ends came to 13 bases. CDR1 and CDR2 from the germline V gene are SGHTS and YDEGEE. CDR3 bases: TGTGCCAGCAGCTTGGGACAGGGACTCTCCGAGCAGTACGTC. Encoded protein: CASSLGQGLSEQYV.

This chain joins TRBV11-2 and TRBJ2-5, with D unresolved. CDR1 SGHAT and CDR2 FQNNGV come from the germline V gene. This CDR3 region has 12 residues. Trimming removed 5 bases at V and 5 bases at J, with 9 bases between. CDR3 bases: TGTGCCAGCAGCCAATTGGCGGAGACCCAGTACTTC. It yields the protein CASSQLAETQYF. The variable domain in full, completed from reference TRBV11-2 and TRBJ2-5, reads EAGVAQSPRYKIIEKRQSVAFWCNPISGHATLYWYQQILGQGPKLLIQFQNNGVVDDSQLPKDRFSAERLKGVDSTLKIQPAKLEDSAVYLCASSQLAETQYFGPGTRLLVL.